Below, 26 T cell receptor beta chains from the same sample are listed, as sequenced in a study of post-analysis software for immune sequencing data. Study-wide findings and caveats: Among four or five TRBV segments more frequent in patients than controls were TRBV5-6, TRBV5-1 and TRBV20-1.

For these TCRs, the target antigens are not known. TCR beta cDNA libraries had unique molecular identifiers. TCRdb used MiXCR to reprocess the PCR reads, holding one entry per CDR3 protein. The table lists under 900,000 distinct CDR3 sequences, about 57% of them singletons. The sample comprised blood. These receptors were obtained from a girl aged 10 to 17 with multiple sclerosis.

The rearrangement links TRBV6-5 to TRBJ2-1; 8 nucleotides match TRBD2. The CDR3 loop spans 15 amino acids. Germline V CDR1 and CDR2: MNHEY, SVGAGI. V lost 4 bases and J lost 6; bases outside the gene matches: 8. The CDR3 reads CASSSPRREANEQFF. Here the CDR3 DNA reads TGTGCCAGCAGTTCCCCCCGGCGGGAGGCCAATGAGCAGTTCTTC.

As for this clonotype: Because the CDR3's place on the DNA is in doubt, the DNA is left out and the CDR3 is given as listed by TCRdb. The chain carries TRBV18 and TRBJ2-3; the D call of TRBD1 is as the table states it, not checked on the DNA. Germline lookup yields CDR1 KGHSH and CDR2 LQKENI. The length of the CDR3 is 22 amino acids, counting both ends. CDR3 region: CASSRDAYGVYGYTFGSGTQYF.

A word on this clonotype: Its ends do not fully match the called genes, so a read error is possible. The J gene is TRBJ2-1, the V gene TRBV15; the match to TRBD2 covers 11 bases. The CDR3 runs to 15 residues. Germline V gene sequence: CDR1 LNHNV, CDR2 YYDKDF (reference sequence). The CDR3 protein is CVTSVGLAVYNEQFF. The CDR3 coding sequence is TGTGTCACCAGCGTGGGACTAGCGGTCTACAATGAGCAGTTCTTC.

The chain combines TRBV7-2 with TRBJ1-2; the D is unclear. This CDR3 contains 14 residues. CDR1 SGHTA and CDR2 FQGNSA come from the germline V gene. With 5 bases removed from V and 2 bases from J, the gap between germline ends came to 12 bases. The DNA for the CDR3 is TGTGCCAGCAGCCTTGGGAGAGGGAACTATGGCTACACCTTC. Amino acid sequence: CASSLGRGNYGYTF.

This sequence joins TRBV20-1 and TRBJ1-1; a weak D match, TRBD1 (5 bases). Trimming pared 5 bases from V and 1 base from J, leaving 14 bases between. The CDR3 has 14 amino acids. Germline V gives CDR1 DFQATT, CDR2 SNEGSKA (reference sequence). The CDR3 nucleotides read TGCAGTGCTGGCAGGGCCCGGAGGAACACTGAAGCTTTCTTT. It translates to CSAGRARRNTEAFF.

The rearrangement uses TRBV3-1 and TRBJ2-3; 10 bases are shared with TRBD1. Germline-derived CDR1 and CDR2 are LGHDT and YNNKEL (reference sequence). Germline trimming cut 3 bases from V and 10 bases from J; bases unmatched to any gene: 13. The CDR3 covers 16 residues. In DNA, the CDR3 is TGTGCCAGCAGCCAGGAAGACAGGGGGCGCCGGAAATCGCAGTATTTT. It codes for CASSQEDRGRRKSQYF.

This rearrangement joins TRBV7-9 to TRBJ2-2; no firm D call. V was shortened by 5 bases and J by 7 bases, with 11 bases between the two germline ends. Germline V lookup: CDR1 SEHNR, CDR2 FQNEAQ (reference sequence). This CDR3 comprises 13 residues. CDR3 sequence (DNA): TGTGCCAGCAGCCCCCTGACCCACGGGGAGCTGTTTTTT. Its translation: CASSPLTHGELFF. Full variable domain (outside the CDR3, taken from reference TRBV7-9 and TRBJ2-2): DTGVSQNPRHKITKRGQNVTFRCDPISEHNRLYWYRQTLGQGPEFLTYFQNEAQLEKSRLLSDRFSAERPKGSFSTLEIQRTEQGDSAMYLCASSPLTHGELFFGEGSRLTVL.

A word on this clonotype: At one end the junction does not follow the germline gene, possibly because of a read error. The rearrangement uses TRBV12-3 or TRBV12-4 and TRBJ1-6; a weak D match, TRBD1 (5 bases). The CDR3 consists of 16 residues. Here the CDR3 reads CASSSRGASANSPPHF. In DNA form, the CDR3 reads TGTGCCAGCAGCTCTCGCGGGGCCAGCGCGAATTCACCCCCCCACTTT.

The chain employs TRBV10-3 and TRBJ2-1; 9 nucleotides agree with TRBD2. Germline V gene sequence: CDR1 ENHRY, CDR2 SYGVKD. The CDR3 spans 19 residues. With 2 bases clipped from V and 4 bases from J, the junction kept 15 bases outside the gene matches. The CDR3 nucleotides are TGTGCCATCAGTGAGGGCCCGACACCGCTAGCGGGAAGTTACAATGAGCAGTTCTTC. It translates to CAISEGPTPLAGSYNEQFF.

V gene TRBV12-3 or TRBV12-4 combines with J gene TRBJ1-5; TRBD1 matches at 9 bases. This CDR3 has 16 residues. Trimming at V came to 6 bases and at J to 3 bases, leaving 9 bases not matched to a gene. The CDR3 here is CASSHSGTGYNQPQHF. The CDR3 coding sequence is TGTGCCAGCAGCCACTCCGGGACAGGGTACAATCAGCCCCAGCATTTT.

The rearrangement uses TRBV6-7 and TRBJ1-5; 7 positions agree with TRBD1. TRBV6-7 is designated an ORF whose function remains uncertain. V shed 2 bases, J shed 5 bases, and the junction held 3 bases outside the gene matches. There are 14 residues in the CDR3. CDR3 coding DNA: TGTGCCAGCAGTTACAAGAGGGGGCATCAGCCCCAGCATTTT. The encoded protein is CASSYKRGHQPQHF.

This chain connects TRBV4-1 to TRBJ2-7; D is perhaps TRBD2 (6 bases). Per the germline V gene, CDR1 is MGHRA and CDR2 is YSYEKL. The germline V and J ends were trimmed by 5 bases and 0 bases, with 20 bases remaining between them. The CDR3 sequence is 17 residues long. The CDR3 nucleotides are TGCGCCAGCAGCTATTATATCGGAGGGACGGGCTCCTACGAGCAGTACTTC. Protein sequence: CASSYYIGGTGSYEQYF.

This chain connects TRBV12-3 or TRBV12-4 to TRBJ1-5; 8 bases map to TRBD1. Germline trimming cut 1 base from V and 4 bases from J; bases unmatched to any gene: 12. The CDR3 is 18 amino acids. As DNA, the CDR3 is TGTGCCAGCAGTTTAGAGGGGCAGGGGGCCCCCAGGAATCAGCCCCAGCATTTT. This encodes CASSLEGQGAPRNQPQHF.

This CDR3 is CSCLWGSHEQYF. CDR3 DNA sequence: TGCAGCTGCCTGTGGGGGTCTCACGAGCAGTACTTC. The rearrangement uses TRBV20-1 and TRBJ2-7; D is possibly TRBD1 or TRBD2 (5 bases each). Per the germline V gene, CDR1 is DFQATT and CDR2 is SNEGSKA (reference sequence). The CDR3 length is 12 residues.

This clonotype was seen a single time. The genes are TRBV10-3 and TRBJ2-7; tentative D call: TRBD2 (6 bases). V was cut by 6 bases and J by 4 bases, with 13 bases left in between. CDR1 is ENHRY, CDR2 SYGVKD, per germline. CDR3 length equals 13 residues. The CDR3 sequence is CAISPVGGYEQYF. In nucleotides, the CDR3 is TGTGCCATCAGCCCGGTTGGGGGGTACGAGCAGTACTTC.

This clonotype was counted only a few times. V gene TRBV4-1 combines with J gene TRBJ2-7, with D possibly being TRBD1 (5 bases). Germline V gene data show CDR1 as MGHRA and CDR2 as YSYEKL. V was cut by 1 base and J by 0 bases, with 19 bases left in between. CDR3 length equals 18 residues. Written as DNA, the CDR3 is TGCGCCAGCAGCCAAGGCCTCCTCGCAGGGCAGAGCTCCTACGAGCAGTACTTC. As protein: CASSQGLLAGQSSYEQYF.

The chain couples TRBV12-3 or TRBV12-4 to TRBJ1-6; no definite D call. Deletions cut 6 bases from V and 10 bases from J, with 13 bases between. The CDR3 spans 13 residues. CDR3 amino acids: CASRLLTSSPLHF. CDR3 nucleotide sequence: TGTGCCAGCAGATTATTGACGAGCTCACCCCTCCACTTT.

This clonotype was found a few times. This chain uses TRBV12-3 or TRBV12-4 with TRBJ2-4, with D unclear. The J call may be wrong; the DNA end is better matched by TRBJ2-7. This CDR3 is 13 amino acids long. The CDR3 protein is CASSPTGGNEQYF. The CDR3 DNA sequence: TGTGCCAGCAGTCCGACGGGTGGGAACGAGCAGTACTTC.

The CDR3 here is CSARELGGTNEKLFF. DNA for the CDR3: TGCAGTGCTAGAGAATTAGGTGGAACTAATGAAAAACTGTTTTTT. The chain joins TRBV20-1 to TRBJ1-4; D is ambiguous. Deletions cut 0 bases from V and 1 base from J, with 9 bases between. The CDR3 sequence is 15 residues long. Germline assignment: CDR1 DFQATT and CDR2 SNEGSKA (reference sequence).

This clonotype was seen a few times. The genes are TRBV6-6 and TRBJ2-7; tentative D call: TRBD2 (6 bases). Germline V gene lookup returns CDR1 MNHNY and CDR2 SVGAGI (reference sequence). This CDR3 comprises 14 residues. Trimming cost V 2 bases and J 3 bases, with 11 bases left between them. Written as DNA, the CDR3 is TGTGCCAGCAGTTACGTCGGCGGGATCTACGAGCAGTACTTC. Residues: CASSYVGGIYEQYF.

In this sample, this clonotype turned up a few times. This chain joins TRBV20-1 and TRBJ1-1; 7 bases line up with TRBD1. V shed 1 base and J 3 bases; nucleotides not matched to a gene: 20. There are 19 residues in the CDR3. The germline V gene has CDR1 DFQATT and CDR2 SNEGSKA (reference sequence). The CDR3 sequence is CSARGGVQGGNHGDTEAFF. CDR3 nucleotide sequence: TGCAGTGCTAGAGGAGGGGTCCAGGGGGGGAATCATGGGGACACTGAAGCTTTCTTT.

This clonotype was recorded only once. The V gene is TRBV12-3 or TRBV12-4, the J gene TRBJ2-7; tentative D call: TRBD1 (6 bases). Trimming took off 2 bases at V and 1 base at J, with 12 bases between the two ends. CDR3 length equals 15 residues. The CDR3 loop reads CASSLFTGLSYEQYF. CDR3 nucleotide sequence: TGTGCCAGCAGTTTATTCACAGGGCTATCCTACGAGCAGTACTTC.

This sequence joins TRBV30 and TRBJ1-2; perhaps TRBD1 as D (6 bases). The CDR3 length is 16 residues. In germline, CDR1 is GTSNPN, CDR2 SVGIG (reference sequence). V lost 1 base to trimming and J lost 0 bases, with 15 bases between them. The CDR3 region is CAWSAGRGRANYGYTF. CDR3 bases: TGTGCCTGGAGTGCGGGCAGGGGCCGAGCTAACTATGGCTACACCTTC.

This clonotype was found once. The genes are TRBV20-1 and TRBJ2-1, with 7 positions matching TRBD2. CDR3 size: 12 residues. The germline V gene has CDR1 DFQATT and CDR2 SNEGSKA (reference sequence). Trimming cost V 5 bases and J 8 bases; bases outside gene matches: 6. This CDR3 reads CSAYGLVDEQFF. The DNA for the CDR3 is TGCAGTGCTTATGGACTAGTTGATGAGCAGTTCTTC.

The table lists this clonotype with a few counts. J is TRBJ2-7 and V is TRBV5-1; maybe TRBD2 (5 bases). The CDR3 totals 14 residues. CDR1 is SGHRS, CDR2 YFSETQ, per germline. Trimming took 3 bases from V and 0 from J, leaving 10 bases between them. This CDR3 reads CASSYSSSSYEQYF. In DNA form, the CDR3 reads TGCGCCAGCAGCTATTCTAGCTCCTCCTACGAGCAGTACTTC.

This clonotype has just a few counts. The chain links TRBV7-8 to TRBJ1-1; tentatively, D is TRBD1 (5 bases). Germline V gene lookup returns CDR1 SGHVS and CDR2 FQNEAQ. V gave up 4 bases and J gave up 6 bases, with 21 bases separating them. The CDR3 has 16 amino acids. The CDR3 loop reads CASSYHGTLNGAEAFF. As DNA, the CDR3 is TGTGCCAGCAGCTACCACGGGACCCTGAATGGAGCTGAAGCTTTCTTT.